Each of the 12 T cell receptor beta chains below was sequenced from the same sample in a study of PD-L1 blockade in urothelial cancer. Sequencing was performed with immunoSEQ multiplex PCR; in TCRdb, only in-frame clones are kept and a portion is missing. Of around 56,000 clones in the sample, roughly 84% were seen once. This specimen consisted of PBMCs, obtained around atezolizumab (anti-PD-L1) treatment. The receptors derive from a man aged 50-59 years with urothelial cancer.

The chain employs TRBV9 and TRBJ2-5; 13 bases are shared with TRBD2. The CDR3 extends over 18 amino acids. CDR1 and CDR2 (germline): SGDLS, YYNGEE. Trimming removed 4 bases from V and 5 bases from J; junction bases left unmatched: 14. The CDR3 sequence: CASSFGLAGEGYRETQYF. The CDR3 region has the DNA TGTGCCAGCAGCTTCGGACTAGCGGGAGAGGGTTATCGGGAGACCCAGTACTTC. The full variable domain, with the rest looked up from reference TRBV9 and TRBJ2-5, is DSGVTQTPKHLITATGQRVTLRCSPRSGDLSVYWYQQSLDQGLQFLIQYYNGEERAKGNILERFSAQQFPDLHSELNLSSLELGDSALYFCASSFGLAGEGYRETQYFGPGTRLLVL.

J is TRBJ2-7 and V is TRBV4-1; 12 bases are shared with TRBD2. The junction had 9 bases not matched to a gene; V was cut back by 0 bases and J by 12 bases. The CDR3 has 15 amino acids. Germline assignment: CDR1 MGHRA and CDR2 YSYEKL. The CDR3 region is CASSQDTSGRPLSYF. Written as DNA, the CDR3 is TGCGCCAGCAGCCAAGATACTAGCGGGAGGCCCCTTTCGTACTTC.

The V call is TRBV27, the J call TRBJ1-6; D is undetermined. CDR1 and CDR2 (germline): MNHEY, SMNVEV (reference sequence). V was shortened by 2 bases and J by 0 bases, with 11 bases between the two germline ends. This CDR3 has 17 amino acids. This CDR3 reads CASSLVAGSSYNSPLHF. The CDR3 DNA reads TGTGCCAGCAGTTTAGTTGCAGGTAGCTCCTATAATTCACCCCTCCACTTT.

This clone has just one count. The gene calls are TRBV6-1 and TRBJ1-1; D unresolved. V was pared by 3 bases and J by 8 bases, with 13 bases between. The CDR3 runs 13 residues. Germline V gives CDR1 MNHNS, CDR2 SASEGT. CDR3 region: CASSDNPVTEAFF. The CDR3 DNA reads TGTGCCAGCAGTGATAACCCGGTCACGGAAGCTTTCTTT.

The V gene is TRBV5-1, the J gene TRBJ2-5; 9 bases match TRBD1. Germline CDR1 reads SGHRS; CDR2 reads YFSETQ. CDR3 length equals 14 residues. Unmatched junction bases numbered 6, after V lost 4 bases and J lost 5 bases. For the CDR3, the DNA is TGCGCCAGCAGCAAGGGGGACAGGGCGGAGACCCAGTACTTC. Translated, it gives CASSKGDRAETQYF.

The chain carries TRBV28 and TRBJ1-2; tentative D call: TRBD1 (6 bases). There are 14 residues in the CDR3. Trimming pared 8 bases from V and 7 bases from J, leaving 20 bases between. Germline lookup yields CDR1 MDHEN and CDR2 SYDVKM. CDR3 bases: TGTGCCAGCTCCAGTCCGCGGGGGGCCTTTGGCTACACCTTC. Encoded protein: CASSSPRGAFGYTF.

The rearrangement links TRBV4-1 to TRBJ2-2; possible D gene TRBD1, 5 bases. The CDR3 is 14 residues long. Germline assignment: CDR1 MGHRA and CDR2 YSYEKL. V lost 4 bases, J lost 7 bases, and 13 bases lay in between. The CDR3 sequence: CASSLTVTDGELFF. The CDR3 nucleotides are TGCGCCAGCAGCCTGACAGTAACAGACGGGGAGCTGTTTTTT.

The chain links TRBV5-6 to TRBJ2-2; TRBD1 agrees at 7 bases. J gave up 6 bases and V 5 bases, and 10 bases lay outside the gene matches. The CDR3 is 15 amino acids. Per germline, CDR1 SGHDT and CDR2 YYEEEE. The CDR3 DNA reads TGTGCCAGCAGACGACAGGGTTCATCTTCCGGGGAGCTGTTTTTT. Translated, it gives CASRRQGSSSGELFF.

This clone was counted a single time. V and J are TRBV5-1 and TRBJ2-3; weak D call: TRBD2 (5 bases). The CDR3 covers 14 residues. V was pared by 4 bases and J by 4 bases, with 13 bases between. The germline gives CDR1 SGHRS, CDR2 YFSETQ. CDR3 DNA: TGCGCCAGCAGCCCATCGGAGAGGGCAGATACGCAGTATTTT. It is translated as CASSPSERADTQYF.

This clone was found a few times. V usage is TRBV5-8 and J usage is TRBJ2-7; 12 bases fit TRBD2. The J segment lost 6 bases and the V segment lost 0 bases, leaving 4 bases of the junction unmatched. There are 15 residues in the CDR3. Germline values: CDR1 SGHTS, CDR2 YDEGEE. CDR3 DNA sequence: TGTGCCAGCAGCTTGGCACTAGCGGGAGGCGGCGAGCAGTACTTC. It specifies CASSLALAGGGEQYF.

J is TRBJ2-3 and V is TRBV11-3; a possible D gene is TRBD2 (6 bases). Per the germline V gene, CDR1 is SGHNT and CDR2 is YENEEA. This CDR3 contains 12 residues. Between the trimmed V and J ends, which lost 5 bases and 5 bases, there was a span of 8 bases. CDR3 nucleotides: TGTGCCAGCAGCCCCGGGGGAGATACGCAGTATTTT. Protein: CASSPGGDTQYF.

The chain has TRBV7-8 and TRBJ2-7; 14 bases are a match to TRBD2. The trim removed 1 base at V and 6 bases at J, leaving 2 bases unmatched. Germline loops: CDR1 SGHVS, CDR2 FQNEAQ. The CDR3 totals 15 residues. This CDR3 reads CASSLEGLAGGEQYF. The CDR3 DNA reads as TGTGCCAGCAGCTTAGAAGGACTAGCGGGAGGCGAGCAGTACTTC.